This T cell receptor (beta chain) emerged from a study of blood T cell repertoires in COVID-19. Study in general: Samples taken during acute and convalescent COVID-19 were collected in the United States, Italy and Spain. The cDNA or gDNA used as material had been derived from T cells, B-cell-depleted T cells, or PBMCs.

As handled by the study authors: Scientists estimated how many nucleated cells there were by amplifying reference gene primers. The method was immunoSEQ multiplex PCR; TCRdb's version includes in-frame clones alone and lacks a portion of them. That table gives V, J and clone size, and the DNA gave D and trimming. The table records some 80,000 clones, roughly nine tenths of them present only once. Germline V gene sequence: CDR1 WSHSY, CDR2 SAAADI. The CDR3 spans 13 residues. The ends were cut back, 6 bases at V and 4 bases at J, with 13 bases in the middle. The receptor was isolated from a man aged 50-59 years with COVID-19, enrolled during active disease. The sample taken for sequencing was peripheral blood. V gene TRBV10-2 combines with J gene TRBJ2-7; tentative D call: TRBD2 (6 bases). CDR3 sequence: CASRVPSEYEQYF. The CDR3, as DNA: TGCGCCAGCAGGGTCCCTAGCGAATACGAGCAGTACTTC.